The T cell receptor beta chain under discussion was sequenced for a study of tumor and adjacent non-tumor tissue in lung cancer. At the level of the study: Patients were aged about 30 to 85, approximately 11 men and 4 to 6 women, stage I to III. Notes on the study in general: Tumor repertoires had a smaller top 100 clone share than normal lung.

This sample's RNA came from whole unsorted tissue. Distant lung tissue was collected more than 3 cm away from the tumor edge. Germline V gene sequence: CDR1 MDHEN, CDR2 SYDVKM. The CDR3 sequence is 13 residues long. Three rounds of nested PCR, following a modified ARM-PCR protocol, produced the TCRbeta library. TCRdb recomputed calls from the multiplex PCR reads with MiXCR, one row per CDR3 protein. There are 77,000 or so distinct CDR3 sequences in the sample; 76% occur only once, and almost 40% lies in the top ten. In regard to this clonotype: Its antigen is unknown. A junction end diverges from the germline sequence, so it may reflect a read error.

The TCR was taken from a man aged 65-85 years with non-small cell lung cancer. This sequence joins TRBV28 and TRBJ2-7; D may be TRBD1 or TRBD2 (5 bases each). The sequenced sample was distant non-tumor lung tissue. DNA for the CDR3: TGTGCCATCAGTTTCGGAGAGGGGTACGAGCAGTACTTC. As protein: CAISFGEGYEQYF.